Here is one TCR beta chain with its context. Its antigen is not known. The study gave focal radiation plus ipilimumab CTLA-4 blockade to patients with chemo-refractory metastatic non-small-cell lung cancer. The data stem from a study of radiotherapy plus CTLA-4 blockade in lung cancer. The wider study: An objective response was seen in 15% to 20% of patients, and disease control in 25% to 40%. Study results and caveats: How blood T cell clones changed early, along with interferon-beta, reportedly forecast response best. The study found tumor-derived TCR clones expanded in blood after radiotherapy plus ipilimumab.

This CDR3 contains 14 residues. Trimming took 6 bases from V and 4 from J; bases not matched to a gene: 8. Germline-derived CDR1 and CDR2 are SQVTM and ANQGSEA. The table came from immunoSEQ multiplex PCR; TCRdb's copy has only in-frame clones and leaves some out. Altogether 50,000 to 65,000 clones are present, 70% to 80% being singletons, with the ten largest covering about 9%. Sequencing was performed on peripheral blood, taken from a patient treated with radiotherapy plus ipilimumab. This sequence originates from a human donor with non-small cell lung cancer who had a complete response to radiotherapy plus ipilimumab. The V call is TRBV29-1, the J call TRBJ2-3, with 9 bases that match TRBD1. The CDR3, as DNA: TGCAGCGTGGCCGGGACAGGGAGCGCAGATACGCAGTATTTT. Translated, it gives CSVAGTGSADTQYF.